This TCR beta chain was retrieved from a study of breast tumors, draining lymph nodes, adjacent tissues. General study findings and limits: Most tumor T cells seemingly derive from lymph node, then expand in tumor. The lymph node origin of tumor T cells was framed as consistent with a hypothesis, not demonstrated. Compared with basal-like, luminal-like tumors shared significantly more repertoire with nontumor tissue. Tumor TCR diversity was below lymph nodes but above nontumor tissue.

The sample holds many counts of this clonotype. What it binds is not known. The CDR3 contains 12 residues. Germline CDR1 is MDHEN and CDR2 is SYDVKM. The V end lost 5 bases, the J end lost 5 bases, and 9 bases lay between the germline ends. Breast cancer patients provided tissue from their axillary draining lymph nodes. MiXCR was run by TCRdb on the multiplex PCR reads, yielding one entry per CDR3 protein. The table has about 200,000 distinct CDR3 sequences, 31% seen once. The chain joins TRBV28 to TRBJ2-5; the D is unclear. The clonotype originates from a female donor with breast cancer. Some clones in this sample may be carry-over from other donors' samples. The sequenced sample was axillary lymph node tissue. CDR3 amino acids: CASSAGWETQYF. The CDR3 nucleotides read TGTGCCAGCAGTGCTGGGTGGGAGACCCAGTACTTC.